This TCR beta chain was retrieved from a study of T cell responses to AZD1222 COVID-19 vaccine. TCRdb's table, derived via immunoSEQ multiplex PCR, lists solely in-frame clones and lacks some. The sample includes over 100,000 clones, approximately 85% seen only once; the top ten take less than 9.5%. This clone showed up just once. CDR1 and CDR2 from the germline V gene are KGHDR and SFDVKD. The CDR3 is 11 amino acids. Trimming took off 9 bases at V and 5 bases at J, with 9 bases between the two ends. The starting material was peripheral blood, obtained 28 days after the second dose of the MenACWY control vaccine. This chain uses TRBV24-1 with TRBJ2-5; D unresolved. This sequence was found in an adult who received the MenACWY meningococcal vaccine as a control. In DNA, the CDR3 is TGTGCCACCGGTCTGGGGGAGACCCAGTACTTC. Its translation is CATGLGETQYF.